The 21 T cell receptor beta chains presented below share a single source sample, sequenced in a study of CD8+ T cells in alopecia areata. Following RNA extraction, reverse transcription yielded cDNA that acted as the sequencing template. Generated by immunoSEQ multiplex PCR, the TCRdb table keeps only in-frame clones and is missing some. The sample yields some 210,000 clones, just over 65% seen once. Treatment in this sample: oral pan-JAK inhibitor, 5-10 mg twice daily. Sequenced material: CD4+ T cells sorted from blood, taken between weeks 43 and 45, from a patient treated with tofacitinib. The receptors here all came from a human donor with alopecia areata.

The chain carries TRBV30 and TRBJ2-5; tentatively, D is TRBD1 or TRBD2 (6 bases each). Between the trimmed V and J ends, which lost 2 bases and 0 bases, there was a span of 10 bases. CDR3 length equals 14 residues. Germline assignment: CDR1 GTSNPN and CDR2 SVGIG (reference sequence). For the CDR3, the DNA is TGTGCCTGGAGTCCGGGGGCATACCAAGAGACCCAGTACTTC. It yields the protein CAWSPGAYQETQYF.

The chain is built from TRBV7-2 and TRBJ2-3; 13 bases match TRBD2. CDR1 and CDR2 from the germline V gene are SGHTA and FQGNSA. This CDR3 has 15 residues. Trimming cost V 5 bases and J 4 bases; bases outside gene matches: 3. The CDR3 here is CASSRLAGGSDTQYF. CDR3 in DNA: TGTGCCAGCAGCCGACTAGCGGGGGGATCAGATACGCAGTATTTT.

This chain links TRBV19 with TRBJ2-7; D might be TRBD1 (6 bases). CDR1 and CDR2 from the germline V gene are LNHDA and SQIVND (reference sequence). CDR3 length: 15 amino acids. Between the trimmed V and J ends, which lost 4 bases and 2 bases, there was a span of 15 bases. The CDR3 nucleotides are TGTGCCAGTAGTACGGCAGGGGTCGCTACCTACGAGCAGTACTTC. Translating it yields CASSTAGVATYEQYF.

V usage is TRBV27 and J usage is TRBJ1-2; TRBD1 aligns across 11 bases. Germline V CDR1 and CDR2: MNHEY, SMNVEV (reference sequence). The V segment lost 5 bases and the J segment 4 bases; nucleotides outside the gene matches: 6. The CDR3 loop spans 15 amino acids. The CDR3 bases are TGTGCCAGCAGTGCCCCGGGACAGGGGGTCTATGGCTACACCTTC. Its translation: CASSAPGQGVYGYTF.

The chain couples TRBV5-1 to TRBJ1-4, with D uncertain. The V gene lost 4 bases and the J gene lost 8 bases, with 15 bases spanning the gap. The CDR3 is 14 amino acids. Looked up from germline, CDR1 is SGHRS and CDR2 is YFSETQ. The CDR3 here is CASSAVGTNEKLFF. In DNA form, the CDR3 reads TGCGCCAGCAGCGCCGTCGGAACGAACGAAAAACTGTTTTTT.

This clone has more than one count but fewer than ten. CDR3 sequence: CSVGPRQNRVGYTF. In DNA, the CDR3 is TGCAGCGTTGGTCCTCGTCAAAACAGGGTTGGCTACACCTTC. V and J are TRBV29-1 and TRBJ1-2; weak D call: TRBD1 (6 bases). Deletions cut 4 bases from V and 7 bases from J, with 19 bases between. Per the germline V gene, CDR1 is SQVTM and CDR2 is ANQGSEA. The CDR3 runs to 14 residues.

The chain uses TRBV29-1 and TRBJ2-1; 10 nucleotides match TRBD2. V dropped 3 bases and J dropped 6; count of bases not matched to a gene: 2. From germline, CDR1 is SQVTM and CDR2 ANQGSEA. There are 13 residues in the CDR3. As DNA, the CDR3 is TGCAGCGTTGATTGGACTAGCGGCAATGAGCAGTTCTTC. Its protein product is CSVDWTSGNEQFF.

This chain connects TRBV7-2 to TRBJ2-6; D gene ambiguous. The CDR3 is 16 amino acids. V gave up 5 bases and J gave up 0 bases, with 11 bases separating them. CDR1 is SGHTA and CDR2 is FQGNSA in the germline V gene. This CDR3 is CASSPAARSGANVLTF. CDR3 DNA sequence: TGTGCCAGCAGCCCGGCGGCCCGCTCTGGGGCCAACGTCCTGACTTTC.

V and J are TRBV21-1 and TRBJ1-1; TRBD1 was called by the table and not checked on the DNA. TRBV21-1 is reported as a pseudogene. The CDR3 has 14 residues. CDR3 DNA sequence: TGTGCCAGCAGCCCCTCCCCGGGACACGCAGAAGCTTTCTTT. Translating it yields CASSPSPGHAEAFF.

This clone showed up just once. The chain carries TRBV30 and TRBJ1-5, with a possible D match to TRBD1 (6 bases). The length of the CDR3 is 14 residues. Germline values: CDR1 GTSNPN, CDR2 SVGIG (reference sequence). V shed 1 base and J shed 0 bases, with 7 bases lying between them. Here the CDR3 reads CAWSGDNSNQPQHF. The DNA for the CDR3 is TGTGCCTGGAGTGGGGACAATAGCAATCAGCCCCAGCATTTT.

V usage is TRBV5-6 and J usage is TRBJ1-2; D is unresolved. The V gene lost 0 bases and the J gene lost 4 bases, with 4 bases spanning the gap. Per the germline V gene, CDR1 is SGHDT and CDR2 is YYEEEE. This CDR3 comprises 12 residues. The CDR3 nucleotides are TGTGCCAGCAGCTTGGCACCCTATGGCTACACCTTC. Its translation: CASSLAPYGYTF.

This clone was observed a handful of times. The chain couples TRBV5-1 to TRBJ2-2; tentative D call: TRBD1 (7 bases). CDR1 is SGHRS, CDR2 YFSETQ, per germline. The CDR3 consists of 16 residues. Trimming removed 5 bases from V and 6 bases from J, with 20 bases in between. The CDR3 nucleotides are TGCGCCAGCAGAAGTGGAGGGACAGAAGGTTCCGGGGAGCTGTTTTTT. Its translation is CASRSGGTEGSGELFF.

This clone was counted once. The rearrangement uses TRBV15 and TRBJ1-2; D possibly corresponds to TRBD1 (5 bases). This CDR3 region has 15 residues. V was pared by 3 bases and J by 3 bases, with 14 bases between. Germline values: CDR1 LNHNV, CDR2 YYDKDF (reference sequence). DNA of the CDR3: TGTGCCACCAGCAGCCGGGACGAGGGATACTATGGCTACACCTTC. Its protein product is CATSSRDEGYYGYTF.

This clone was seen a handful of times. The chain is built from TRBV29-1 and TRBJ1-5; D call uncertain. The germline V and J ends were trimmed by 2 bases and 0 bases, with 11 bases remaining between them. CDR1 and CDR2 from the germline V gene are SQVTM and ANQGSEA. CDR3 size: 15 residues. This chain's CDR3 is CSVEWSRYSNQPQHF. CDR3 bases: TGCAGCGTTGAATGGAGCCGATATAGCAATCAGCCCCAGCATTTT.

The J gene is TRBJ2-1, the V gene TRBV4-3, with D possibly being TRBD2 (5 bases). The CDR3 has 13 amino acids. V lost 0 bases and J 6 bases, leaving 6 bases between the germline ends. Germline V gene data show CDR1 as LGHNA and CDR2 as YSLEER. CDR3 amino acids: CASSQEGGNEQFF. The CDR3 DNA reads TGCGCCAGCAGCCAAGAAGGAGGCAATGAGCAGTTCTTC.

This clone was observed a handful of times. J is TRBJ2-2 and V is TRBV19; 10 nucleotides match TRBD1. V gave up 6 bases and J gave up 4 bases; unmatched junction bases: 2. The CDR3 sequence is 14 residues long. Looked up from germline, CDR1 is LNHDA and CDR2 is SQIVND (reference sequence). This CDR3 reads CASRGQGFTGELFF. CDR3 coding DNA: TGTGCCAGTAGGGGACAGGGGTTCACCGGGGAGCTGTTTTTT.

V usage is TRBV9 and J usage is TRBJ2-5; the match to TRBD2 covers 7 bases. V trimming: 0 bases; J trimming: 5 bases; junction bases outside the gene matches: 7. The germline gives CDR1 SGDLS, CDR2 YYNGEE. The CDR3 length is 15 residues. The CDR3 DNA follows: TGTGCCAGCAGCGTAGCTTCGCGGGGGTACGAGACCCAGTACTTC. Translated, it gives CASSVASRGYETQYF.

The V and J genes are TRBV30 and TRBJ1-1; D not certain. This CDR3 is 12 amino acids long. Germline CDR1 reads GTSNPN; CDR2 reads SVGIG (reference sequence). Trimming stripped 2 bases from V and 6 bases from J, with 10 bases between. CDR3 sequence: CAWSPESAEAFF. The DNA for the CDR3 is TGTGCCTGGAGTCCGGAGTCGGCTGAAGCTTTCTTT.

The rearrangement uses TRBV29-1 and TRBJ2-6; TRBD2 matches at 11 bases. Germline assignment: CDR1 SQVTM and CDR2 ANQGSEA. The CDR3 loop spans 19 amino acids. The V segment lost 2 bases and the J segment 0 bases; nucleotides outside the gene matches: 9. The DNA for the CDR3 is TGCAGCGTTGAACCCCTTACTAGCGGGGGCTTCTCTGGGGCCAACGTCCTGACTTTC. This codes for CSVEPLTSGGFSGANVLTF.

In its sample, this clone was seen a few times. The gene calls are TRBV11-2 and TRBJ2-1; possible D gene TRBD1, 5 bases. Germline CDR1 reads SGHAT; CDR2 reads FQNNGV. V dropped 9 bases and J dropped 4 bases, with 7 bases sitting between them. The CDR3 covers 11 residues. CDR3 nucleotides: TGTGCCAGTAAGGGGTACAATGAGCAGTTCTTC. Residues: CASKGYNEQFF.

This chain connects TRBV9 to TRBJ2-4; possibly TRBD1 or TRBD2 for D (7 bases each). The CDR3 runs 11 residues. The germline V and J ends were trimmed by 4 bases and 11 bases, with 10 bases remaining between them. Germline V CDR1 and CDR2: SGDLS, YYNGEE. The CDR3 protein is CASSPGGVQYF. DNA of the CDR3: TGTGCCAGCAGCCCAGGGGGGGTTCAGTACTTC.